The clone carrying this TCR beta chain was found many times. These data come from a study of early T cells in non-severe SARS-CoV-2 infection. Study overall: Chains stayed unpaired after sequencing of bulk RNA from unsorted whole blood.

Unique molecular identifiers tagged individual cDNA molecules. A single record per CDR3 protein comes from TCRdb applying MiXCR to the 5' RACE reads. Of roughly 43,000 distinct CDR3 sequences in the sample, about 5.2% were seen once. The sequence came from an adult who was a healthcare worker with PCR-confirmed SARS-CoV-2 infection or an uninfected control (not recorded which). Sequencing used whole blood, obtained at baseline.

The CDR3 nucleotides are TGTGCCAGCAGCCTGGACCCGGGAGGTGAAAAACTGTTTTTT. The encoded protein is CASSLDPGGEKLFF. The chain links TRBV7-9 to TRBJ1-4, with D uncertain. The CDR3 extends over 14 amino acids. The V gene's germline CDR1 is SEHNR and CDR2 FQNEAQ (reference sequence). V was trimmed by 5 bases and J by 7 bases, leaving 14 bases between them.